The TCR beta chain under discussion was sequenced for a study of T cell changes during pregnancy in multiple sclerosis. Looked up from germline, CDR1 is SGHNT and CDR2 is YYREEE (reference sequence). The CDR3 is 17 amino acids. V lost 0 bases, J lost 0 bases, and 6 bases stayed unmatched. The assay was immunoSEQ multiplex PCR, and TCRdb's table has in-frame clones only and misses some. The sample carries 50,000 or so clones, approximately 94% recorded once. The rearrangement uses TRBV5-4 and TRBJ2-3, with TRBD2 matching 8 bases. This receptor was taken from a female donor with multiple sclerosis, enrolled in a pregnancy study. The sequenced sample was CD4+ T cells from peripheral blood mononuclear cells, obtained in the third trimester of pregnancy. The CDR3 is CASSLEIAGRSTDTQYF. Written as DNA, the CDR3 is TGTGCCAGCAGCTTGGAAATAGCGGGGCGTAGCACAGATACGCAGTATTTT. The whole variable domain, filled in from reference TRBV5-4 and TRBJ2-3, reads ETGVTQSPTHLIKTRGQQVTLRCSSQSGHNTVSWYQQALGQGPQFIFQYYREEENGRGNFPPRFSGLQFPNYSSELNVNALELDDSALYLCASSLEIAGRSTDTQYFGPGTRLTVL.